The clone carrying this T cell receptor (beta chain) occurred many times. What it recognizes is unknown. The data stem from a study of tumor-infiltrating lymphocytes in glioblastoma multiforme. Study-wide findings and caveats: Detected clone frequencies may not reflect cell counts, being RNA-based.

TCR beta libraries were built from RNA through three nested multiplex PCR rounds using modified ARM-PCR. Input was roughly 0.54 ug total RNA, reverse-transcribed with a C-beta primer. TCRdb called the multiplex PCR reads again in MiXCR, with one record for every CDR3 protein. The data contain approximately 20,000 distinct CDR3 sequences, about 70% of them singletons. Germline V gene lookup returns CDR1 SGHVS and CDR2 FQNEAQ. With 2 bases removed from V and 4 bases from J, the gap between germline ends came to 16 bases. The CDR3 length is 16 residues. The chain carries TRBV7-8 and TRBJ2-3; D gene uncertain. The origin of this receptor is a male donor with glioblastoma. Sequenced: peripheral blood. CDR3 DNA: TGTGCCAGCAGCTTAAACGAAGGGAATCGAGCAGATACGCAGTATTTT. Amino acid sequence: CASSLNEGNRADTQYF.